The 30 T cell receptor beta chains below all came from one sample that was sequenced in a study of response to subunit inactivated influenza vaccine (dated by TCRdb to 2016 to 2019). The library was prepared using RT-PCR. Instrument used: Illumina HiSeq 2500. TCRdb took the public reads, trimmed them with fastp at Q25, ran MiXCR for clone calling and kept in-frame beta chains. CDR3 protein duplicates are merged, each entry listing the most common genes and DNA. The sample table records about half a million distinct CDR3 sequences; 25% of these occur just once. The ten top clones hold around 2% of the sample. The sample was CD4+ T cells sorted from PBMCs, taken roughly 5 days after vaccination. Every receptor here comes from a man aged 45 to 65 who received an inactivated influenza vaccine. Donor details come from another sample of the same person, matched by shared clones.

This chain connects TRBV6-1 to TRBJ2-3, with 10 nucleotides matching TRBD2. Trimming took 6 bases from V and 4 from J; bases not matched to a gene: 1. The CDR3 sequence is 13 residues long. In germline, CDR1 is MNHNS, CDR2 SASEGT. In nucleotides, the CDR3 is TGTGCCAGCAGCGGGACTAGCGCAGATACGCAGTATTTT. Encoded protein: CASSGTSADTQYF.

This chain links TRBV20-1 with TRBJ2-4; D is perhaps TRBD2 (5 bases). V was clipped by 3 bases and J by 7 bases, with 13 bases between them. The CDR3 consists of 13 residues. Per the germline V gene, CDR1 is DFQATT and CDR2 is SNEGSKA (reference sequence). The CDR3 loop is CSARTGGENIQYF. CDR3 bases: TGCAGTGCTAGGACGGGTGGGGAGAACATTCAGTACTTC.

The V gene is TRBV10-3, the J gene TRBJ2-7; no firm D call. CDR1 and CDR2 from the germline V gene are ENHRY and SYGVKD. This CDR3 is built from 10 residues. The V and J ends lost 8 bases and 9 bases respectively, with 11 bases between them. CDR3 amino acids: CAIFTVVQYF. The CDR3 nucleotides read TGTGCCATCTTTACTGTGGTGCAGTACTTC.

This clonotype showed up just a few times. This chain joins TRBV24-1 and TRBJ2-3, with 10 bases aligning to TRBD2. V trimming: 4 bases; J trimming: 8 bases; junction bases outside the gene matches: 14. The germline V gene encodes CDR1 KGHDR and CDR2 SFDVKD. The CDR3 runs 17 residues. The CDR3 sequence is CATSERAGGPELATQYF. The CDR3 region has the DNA TGTGCCACCAGTGAAAGAGCGGGGGGGCCCGAATTGGCTACGCAGTATTTT.

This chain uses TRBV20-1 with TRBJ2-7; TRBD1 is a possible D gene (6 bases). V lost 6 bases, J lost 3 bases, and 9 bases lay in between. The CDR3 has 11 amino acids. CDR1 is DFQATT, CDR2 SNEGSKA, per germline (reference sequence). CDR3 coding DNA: TGCAGTGCCCAACAGGGCTACGAGCAGTACTTC. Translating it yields CSAQQGYEQYF.

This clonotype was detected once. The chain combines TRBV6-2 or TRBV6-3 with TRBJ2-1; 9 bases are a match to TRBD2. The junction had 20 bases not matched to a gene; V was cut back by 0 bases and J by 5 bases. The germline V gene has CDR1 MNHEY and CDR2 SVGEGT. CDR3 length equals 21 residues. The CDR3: CASSYSTPWAGGPQLNNEQFF. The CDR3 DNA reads TGTGCCAGCAGTTACTCGACCCCCTGGGCGGGGGGGCCTCAACTGAACAATGAGCAGTTCTTC.

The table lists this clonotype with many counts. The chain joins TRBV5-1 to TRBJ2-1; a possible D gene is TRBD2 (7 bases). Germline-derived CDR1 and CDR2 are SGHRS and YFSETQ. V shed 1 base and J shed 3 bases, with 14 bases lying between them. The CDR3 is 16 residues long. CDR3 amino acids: CASSLTGRGRYNEQFF. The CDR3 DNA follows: TGCGCCAGCAGCTTGACGGGGCGGGGGCGCTACAATGAGCAGTTCTTC.

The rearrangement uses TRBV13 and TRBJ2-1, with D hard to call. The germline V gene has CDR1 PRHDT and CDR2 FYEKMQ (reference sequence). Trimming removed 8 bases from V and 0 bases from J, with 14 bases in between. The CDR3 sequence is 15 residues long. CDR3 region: CASGPGLVSYNEQFF. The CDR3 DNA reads TGTGCCAGCGGCCCCGGGCTCGTCTCCTACAATGAGCAGTTCTTC.

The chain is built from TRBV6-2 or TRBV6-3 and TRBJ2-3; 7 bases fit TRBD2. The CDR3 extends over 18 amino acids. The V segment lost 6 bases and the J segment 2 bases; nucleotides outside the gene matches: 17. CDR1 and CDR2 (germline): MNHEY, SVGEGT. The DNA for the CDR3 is TGTGCCAGCAGGCCATGGGAGGCTAGCGGAGCCGTCACAGATACGCAGTATTTT. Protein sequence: CASRPWEASGAVTDTQYF.

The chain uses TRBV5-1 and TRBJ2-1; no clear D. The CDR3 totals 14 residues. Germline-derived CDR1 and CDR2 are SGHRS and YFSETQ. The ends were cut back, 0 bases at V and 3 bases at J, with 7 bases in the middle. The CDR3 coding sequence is TGCGCCAGCAGCTTGGAAGGTATCTACAATGAGCAGTTCTTC. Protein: CASSLEGIYNEQFF.

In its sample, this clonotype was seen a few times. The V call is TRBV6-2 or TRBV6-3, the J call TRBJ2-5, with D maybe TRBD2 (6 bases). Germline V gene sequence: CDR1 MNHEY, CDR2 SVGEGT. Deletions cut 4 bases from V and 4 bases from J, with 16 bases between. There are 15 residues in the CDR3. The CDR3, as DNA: TGTGCCAGCAGTTGGGGGAGGACCAAAAGAGAGACCCAGTACTTC. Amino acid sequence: CASSWGRTKRETQYF.

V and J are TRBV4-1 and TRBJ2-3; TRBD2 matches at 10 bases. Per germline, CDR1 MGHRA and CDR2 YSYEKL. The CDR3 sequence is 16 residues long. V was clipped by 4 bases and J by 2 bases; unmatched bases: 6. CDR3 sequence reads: CASSPGLADPTDTQYF. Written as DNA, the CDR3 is TGCGCCAGCAGCCCAGGACTAGCGGATCCCACAGATACGCAGTATTTT.

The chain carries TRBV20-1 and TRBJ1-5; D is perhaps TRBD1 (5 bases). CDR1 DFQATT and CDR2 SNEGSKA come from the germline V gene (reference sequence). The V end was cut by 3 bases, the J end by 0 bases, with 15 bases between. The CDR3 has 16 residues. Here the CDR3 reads CSARVLGGSSNQPQHF. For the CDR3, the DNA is TGCAGTGCTAGGGTCCTTGGGGGTAGTAGCAATCAGCCCCAGCATTTT.

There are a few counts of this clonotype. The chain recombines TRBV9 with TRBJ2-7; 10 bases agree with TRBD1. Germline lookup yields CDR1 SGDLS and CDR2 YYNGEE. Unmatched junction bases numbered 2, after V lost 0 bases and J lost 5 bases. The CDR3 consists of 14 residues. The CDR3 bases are TGTGCCAGCAGCGTAGGACAGGGGGCCAACGAGCAGTACTTC. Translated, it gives CASSVGQGANEQYF. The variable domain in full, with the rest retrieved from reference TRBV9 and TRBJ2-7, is DSGVTQTPKHLITATGQRVTLRCSPRSGDLSVYWYQQSLDQGLQFLIQYYNGEERAKGNILERFSAQQFPDLHSELNLSSLELGDSALYFCASSVGQGANEQYFGPGTRLTVT.

The CDR3 nucleotides read TGTGCCAGCAGTGAAGTCCCGCACGGGGCGTTGATTACCACTGAAGCTTTCTTT. This codes for CASSEVPHGALITTEAFF. V gene TRBV6-1 combines with J gene TRBJ1-1, with D perhaps matching TRBD1 (5 bases). Per germline, CDR1 MNHNS and CDR2 SASEGT. The V and J ends lost 1 base and 4 bases respectively, with 22 bases between them. The CDR3 loop spans 18 amino acids.

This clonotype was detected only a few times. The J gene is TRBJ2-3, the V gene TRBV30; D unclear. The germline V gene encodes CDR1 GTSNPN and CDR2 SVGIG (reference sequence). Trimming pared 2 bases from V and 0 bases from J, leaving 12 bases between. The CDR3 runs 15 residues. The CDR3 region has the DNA TGTGCCTGGAGTAGCGTAGCACAGAGCACAGATACGCAGTATTTT. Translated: CAWSSVAQSTDTQYF.

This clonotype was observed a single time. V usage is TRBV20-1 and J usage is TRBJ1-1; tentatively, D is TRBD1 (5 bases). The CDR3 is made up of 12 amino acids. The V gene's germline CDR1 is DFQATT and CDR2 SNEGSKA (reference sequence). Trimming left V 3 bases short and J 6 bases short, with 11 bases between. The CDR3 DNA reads TGCAGTGCTAGGGTAAGGGGTGCTGAAGCTTTCTTT. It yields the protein CSARVRGAEAFF.

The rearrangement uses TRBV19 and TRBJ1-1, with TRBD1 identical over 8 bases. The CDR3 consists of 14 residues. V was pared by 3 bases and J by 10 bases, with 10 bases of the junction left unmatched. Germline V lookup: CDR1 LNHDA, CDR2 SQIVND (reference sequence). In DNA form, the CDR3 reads TGTGCCAGTAGTATGGACCGAGGACAGGGAGGAGCTTTCTTT. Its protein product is CASSMDRGQGGAFF.

The CDR3 spells CASSPGGLGQPQHF. In DNA, the CDR3 is TGCGCCAGCAGCCCCGGCGGCCTAGGTCAGCCCCAGCATTTT. V usage is TRBV5-1 and J usage is TRBJ1-5, with D unresolved. The CDR3 totals 14 residues. Trimming cost V 4 bases and J 6 bases, with 14 bases left between them. The germline V gene has CDR1 SGHRS and CDR2 YFSETQ.

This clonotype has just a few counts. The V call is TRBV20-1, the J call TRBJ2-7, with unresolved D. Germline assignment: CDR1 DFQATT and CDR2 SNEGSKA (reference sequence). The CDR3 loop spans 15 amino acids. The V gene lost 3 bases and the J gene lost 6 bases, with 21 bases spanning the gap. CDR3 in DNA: TGCAGTGCTAGCCGGCCGTTGCTAGGAGTGGGCGAGCAGTACTTC. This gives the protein CSASRPLLGVGEQYF.

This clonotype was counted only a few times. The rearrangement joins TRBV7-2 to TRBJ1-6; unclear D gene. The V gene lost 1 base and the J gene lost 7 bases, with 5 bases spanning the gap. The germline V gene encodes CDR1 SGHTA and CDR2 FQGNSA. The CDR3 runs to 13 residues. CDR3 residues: CASSLVANSPLHF. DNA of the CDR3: TGTGCCAGCAGCTTAGTTGCCAATTCACCCCTCCACTTT.

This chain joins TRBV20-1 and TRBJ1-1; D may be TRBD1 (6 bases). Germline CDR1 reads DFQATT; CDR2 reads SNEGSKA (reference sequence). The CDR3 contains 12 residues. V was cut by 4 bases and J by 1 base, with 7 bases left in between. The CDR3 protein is CSAIQGNTEAFF. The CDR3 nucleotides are TGCAGTGCTATACAGGGGAACACTGAAGCTTTCTTT.

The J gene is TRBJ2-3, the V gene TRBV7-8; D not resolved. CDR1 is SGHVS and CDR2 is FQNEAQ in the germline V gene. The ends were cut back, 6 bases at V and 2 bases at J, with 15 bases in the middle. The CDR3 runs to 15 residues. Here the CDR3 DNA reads TGTGCCAGCAGGGAGAATCCAGCGAACACAGATACGCAGTATTTT. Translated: CASRENPANTDTQYF.

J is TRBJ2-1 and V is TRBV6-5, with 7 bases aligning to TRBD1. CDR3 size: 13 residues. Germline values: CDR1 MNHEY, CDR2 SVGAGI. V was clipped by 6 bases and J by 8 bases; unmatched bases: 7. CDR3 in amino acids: CASSYDRVHEQFF. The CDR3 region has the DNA TGTGCCAGCAGCTATGACAGGGTCCATGAGCAGTTCTTC.

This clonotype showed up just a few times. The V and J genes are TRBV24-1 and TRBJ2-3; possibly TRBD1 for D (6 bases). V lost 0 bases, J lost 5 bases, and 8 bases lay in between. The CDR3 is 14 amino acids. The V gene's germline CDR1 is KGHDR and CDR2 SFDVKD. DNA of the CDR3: TGTGCCACCAGTGATTTGTTCAGGGGAGATACGCAGTATTTT. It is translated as CATSDLFRGDTQYF.

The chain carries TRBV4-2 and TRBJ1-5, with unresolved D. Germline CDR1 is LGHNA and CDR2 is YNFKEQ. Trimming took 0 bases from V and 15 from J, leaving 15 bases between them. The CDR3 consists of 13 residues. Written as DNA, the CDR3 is TGTGCCAGCAGCCAAGATGTGACGGCGGTGAGGCATTTT. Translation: CASSQDVTAVRHF.

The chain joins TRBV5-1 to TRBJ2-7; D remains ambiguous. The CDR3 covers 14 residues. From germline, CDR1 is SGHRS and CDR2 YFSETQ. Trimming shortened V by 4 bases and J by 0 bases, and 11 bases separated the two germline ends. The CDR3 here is CASSPRHNSYEQYF. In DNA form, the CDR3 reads TGCGCCAGCAGCCCACGACATAACTCCTACGAGCAGTACTTC.

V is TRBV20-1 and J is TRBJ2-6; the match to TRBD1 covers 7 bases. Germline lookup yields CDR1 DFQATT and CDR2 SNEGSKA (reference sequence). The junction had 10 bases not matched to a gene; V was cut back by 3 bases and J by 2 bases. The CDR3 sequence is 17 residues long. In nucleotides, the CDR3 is TGCAGTGCTAGGAGCAGGGGGTATCTCCCTGGGGCCAACGTCCTGACTTTC. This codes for CSARSRGYLPGANVLTF.

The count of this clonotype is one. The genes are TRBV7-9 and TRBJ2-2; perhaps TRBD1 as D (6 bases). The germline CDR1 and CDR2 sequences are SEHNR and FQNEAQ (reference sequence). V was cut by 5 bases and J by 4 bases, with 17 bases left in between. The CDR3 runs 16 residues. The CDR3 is CASSPAGVFGTGELFF. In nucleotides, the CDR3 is TGTGCCAGCAGCCCCGCAGGGGTCTTTGGCACCGGGGAGCTGTTTTTT. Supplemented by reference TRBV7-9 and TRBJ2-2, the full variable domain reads DTGVSQNPRHKITKRGQNVTFRCDPISEHNRLYWYRQTLGQGPEFLTYFQNEAQLEKSRLLSDRFSAERPKGSFSTLEIQRTEQGDSAMYLCASSPAGVFGTGELFFGEGSRLTVL.

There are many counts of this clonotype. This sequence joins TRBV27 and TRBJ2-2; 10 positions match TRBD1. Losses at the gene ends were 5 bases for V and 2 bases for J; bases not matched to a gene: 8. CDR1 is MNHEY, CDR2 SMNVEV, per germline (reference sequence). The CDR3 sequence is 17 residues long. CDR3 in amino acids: CASSMHRDRGNTGELFF. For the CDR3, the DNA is TGTGCCAGCAGTATGCACCGGGACAGGGGAAACACCGGGGAGCTGTTTTTT.